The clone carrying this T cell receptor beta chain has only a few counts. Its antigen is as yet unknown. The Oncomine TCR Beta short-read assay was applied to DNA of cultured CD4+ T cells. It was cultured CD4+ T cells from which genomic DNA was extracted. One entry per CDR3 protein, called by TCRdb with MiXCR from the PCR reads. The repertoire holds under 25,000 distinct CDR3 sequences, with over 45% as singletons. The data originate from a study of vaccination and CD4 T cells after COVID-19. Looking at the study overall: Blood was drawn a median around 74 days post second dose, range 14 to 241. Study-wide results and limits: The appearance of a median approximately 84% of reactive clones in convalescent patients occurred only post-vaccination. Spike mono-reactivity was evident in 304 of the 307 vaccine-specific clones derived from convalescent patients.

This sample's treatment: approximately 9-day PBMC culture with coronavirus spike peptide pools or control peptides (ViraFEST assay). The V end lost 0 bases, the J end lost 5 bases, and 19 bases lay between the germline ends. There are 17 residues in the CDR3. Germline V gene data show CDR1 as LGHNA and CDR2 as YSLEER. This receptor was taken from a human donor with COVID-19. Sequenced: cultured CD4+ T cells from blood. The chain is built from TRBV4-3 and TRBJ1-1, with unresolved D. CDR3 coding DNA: TGCGCCAGCAGCCAAGATCGTGGTGCCGCGACCTGGACTGAAGCTTTCTTT. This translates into CASSQDRGAATWTEAFF.